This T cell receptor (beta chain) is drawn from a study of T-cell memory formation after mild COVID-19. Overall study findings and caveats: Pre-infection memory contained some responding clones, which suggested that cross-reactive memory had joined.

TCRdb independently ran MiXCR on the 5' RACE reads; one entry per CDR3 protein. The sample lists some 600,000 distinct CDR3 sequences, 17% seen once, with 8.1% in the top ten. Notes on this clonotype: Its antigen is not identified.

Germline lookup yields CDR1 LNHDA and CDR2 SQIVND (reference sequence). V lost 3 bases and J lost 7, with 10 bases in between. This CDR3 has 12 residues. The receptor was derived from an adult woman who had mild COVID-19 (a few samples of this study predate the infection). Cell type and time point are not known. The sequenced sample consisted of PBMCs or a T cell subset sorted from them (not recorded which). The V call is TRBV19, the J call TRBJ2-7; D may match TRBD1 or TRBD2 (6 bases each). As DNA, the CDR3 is TGTGCCAGTAGTATGGAGGGGGTAGAGCAGTACTTC. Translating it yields CASSMEGVEQYF.